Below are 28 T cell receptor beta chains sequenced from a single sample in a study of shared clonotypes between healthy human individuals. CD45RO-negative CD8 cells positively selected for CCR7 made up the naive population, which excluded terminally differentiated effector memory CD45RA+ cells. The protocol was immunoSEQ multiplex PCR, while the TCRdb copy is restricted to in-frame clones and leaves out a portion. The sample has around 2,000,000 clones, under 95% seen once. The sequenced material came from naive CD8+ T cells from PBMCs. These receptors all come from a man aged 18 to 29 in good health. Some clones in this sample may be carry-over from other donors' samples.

CDR3 bases: TGCGCCAGCAGCTTGGAGGTCGGGAGGGGGTACGAGCAGTACTTC. Encoded protein: CASSLEVGRGYEQYF. V and J are TRBV5-1 and TRBJ2-7, with TRBD2 matching 8 bases. Trimming at V came to 0 bases and at J to 4 bases, leaving 6 bases not matched to a gene. Germline-derived CDR1 and CDR2 are SGHRS and YFSETQ. This CDR3 region has 15 residues.

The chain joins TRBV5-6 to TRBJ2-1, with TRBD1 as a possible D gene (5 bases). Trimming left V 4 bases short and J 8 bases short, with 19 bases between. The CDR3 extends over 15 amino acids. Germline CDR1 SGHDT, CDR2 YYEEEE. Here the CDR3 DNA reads TGTGCCAGCAGCCATAAAGGGGCCCAATTTGATGAGCAGTTCTTC. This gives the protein CASSHKGAQFDEQFF.

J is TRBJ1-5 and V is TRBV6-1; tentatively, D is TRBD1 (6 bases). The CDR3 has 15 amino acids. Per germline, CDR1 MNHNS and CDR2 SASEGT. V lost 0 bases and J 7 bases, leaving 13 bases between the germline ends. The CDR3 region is CASSEAGGAGQPQHF. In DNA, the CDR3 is TGTGCCAGCAGTGAAGCTGGGGGGGCCGGACAGCCCCAGCATTTT.

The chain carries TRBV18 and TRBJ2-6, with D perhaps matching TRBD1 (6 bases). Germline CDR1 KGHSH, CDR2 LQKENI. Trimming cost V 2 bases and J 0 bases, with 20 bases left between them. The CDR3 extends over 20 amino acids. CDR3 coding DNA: TGTGCCAGCTCACCAACCAGGGGCGCTAATGATTACTCTGGGGCCAACGTCCTGACTTTC. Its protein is CASSPTRGANDYSGANVLTF.

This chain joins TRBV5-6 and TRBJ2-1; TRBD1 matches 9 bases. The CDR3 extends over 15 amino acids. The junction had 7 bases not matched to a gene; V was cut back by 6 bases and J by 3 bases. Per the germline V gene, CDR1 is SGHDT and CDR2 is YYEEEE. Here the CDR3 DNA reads TGTGCCAGCACACTACGGACAGGGGTCTACAATGAGCAGTTCTTC. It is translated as CASTLRTGVYNEQFF.

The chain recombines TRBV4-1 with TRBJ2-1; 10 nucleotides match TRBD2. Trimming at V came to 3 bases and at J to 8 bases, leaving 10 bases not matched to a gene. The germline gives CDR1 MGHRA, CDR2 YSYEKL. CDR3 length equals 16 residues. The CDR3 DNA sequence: TGCGCCAGCAGCCATCCACCTAGCGGGAGATTTGATGAGCAGTTCTTC. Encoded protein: CASSHPPSGRFDEQFF.

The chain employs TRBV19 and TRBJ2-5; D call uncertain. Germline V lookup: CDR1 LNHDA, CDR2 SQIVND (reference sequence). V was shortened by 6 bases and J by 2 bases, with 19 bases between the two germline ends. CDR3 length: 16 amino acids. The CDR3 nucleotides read TGTGCCAGTAGCCCCCGAGCCAGACGTCTACAAGAGACCCAGTACTTC. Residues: CASSPRARRLQETQYF.

This CDR3 is CASSLAPSTYNEQFF. CDR3 sequence (DNA): TGTGCCAGCAGTTTAGCTCCGTCGACCTACAATGAGCAGTTCTTC. The chain joins TRBV27 to TRBJ2-1; no clear D. Germline V gene sequence: CDR1 MNHEY, CDR2 SMNVEV (reference sequence). The CDR3 runs 15 residues. Trimming cost V 2 bases and J 2 bases, with 10 bases left between them.

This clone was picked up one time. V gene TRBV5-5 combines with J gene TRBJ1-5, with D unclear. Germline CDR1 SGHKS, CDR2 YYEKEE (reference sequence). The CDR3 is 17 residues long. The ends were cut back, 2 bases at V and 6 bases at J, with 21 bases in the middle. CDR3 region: CASSFSVRDTPLQPQHF. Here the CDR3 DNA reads TGTGCCAGCAGCTTCTCGGTCCGTGACACCCCGCTTCAGCCCCAGCATTTT.

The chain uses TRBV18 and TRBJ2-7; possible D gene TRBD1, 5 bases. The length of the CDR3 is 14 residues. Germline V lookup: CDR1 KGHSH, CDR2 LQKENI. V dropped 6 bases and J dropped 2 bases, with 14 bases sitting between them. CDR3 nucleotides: TGTGCCAGCTCTGATACAGGTTCACCCTACGAGCAGTACTTC. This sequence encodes CASSDTGSPYEQYF.

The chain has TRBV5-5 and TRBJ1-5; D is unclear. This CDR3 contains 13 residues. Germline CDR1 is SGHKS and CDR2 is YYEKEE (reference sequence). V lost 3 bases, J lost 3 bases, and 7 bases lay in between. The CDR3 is CASSSLINQPQHF. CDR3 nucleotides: TGTGCCAGCAGCTCCCTGATCAATCAGCCCCAGCATTTT.

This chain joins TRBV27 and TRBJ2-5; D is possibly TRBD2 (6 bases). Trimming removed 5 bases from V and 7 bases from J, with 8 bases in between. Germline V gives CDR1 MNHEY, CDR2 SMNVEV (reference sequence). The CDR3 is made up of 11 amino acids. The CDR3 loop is CASSGGGTQYF. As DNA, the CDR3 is TGTGCCAGCAGTGGGGGAGGGACCCAGTACTTC.

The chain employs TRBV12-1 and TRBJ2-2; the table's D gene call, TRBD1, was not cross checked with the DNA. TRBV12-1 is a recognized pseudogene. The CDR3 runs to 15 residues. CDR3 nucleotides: TGTGCCAGCAGCTCCTCCGGGACACACACCGGGGAGCTGTTTTTT. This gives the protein CASSSSGTHTGELFF.

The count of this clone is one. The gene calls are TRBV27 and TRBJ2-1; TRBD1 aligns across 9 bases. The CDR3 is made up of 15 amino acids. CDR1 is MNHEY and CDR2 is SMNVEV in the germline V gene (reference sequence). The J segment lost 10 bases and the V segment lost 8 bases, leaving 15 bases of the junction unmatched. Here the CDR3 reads CASSPRDRAAREQFF. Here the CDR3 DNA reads TGTGCCAGCTCTCCGCGGGACAGGGCGGCGCGGGAGCAGTTCTTC.

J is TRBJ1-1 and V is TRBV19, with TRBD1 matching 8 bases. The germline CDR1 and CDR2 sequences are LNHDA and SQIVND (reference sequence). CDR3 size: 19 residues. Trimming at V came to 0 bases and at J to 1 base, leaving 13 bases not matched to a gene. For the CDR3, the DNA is TGTGCCAGTAGTATAGATCTACTAGGACAGGGAGGTAGGAACACTGAAGCTTTCTTT. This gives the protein CASSIDLLGQGGRNTEAFF.

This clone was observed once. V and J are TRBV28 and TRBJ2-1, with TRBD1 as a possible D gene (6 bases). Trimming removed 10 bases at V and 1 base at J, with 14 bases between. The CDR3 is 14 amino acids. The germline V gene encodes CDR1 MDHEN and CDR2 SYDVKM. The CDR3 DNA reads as TGTGCCACCGGACAGTTTGAATCCTACAATGAGCAGTTCTTC. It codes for CATGQFESYNEQFF.

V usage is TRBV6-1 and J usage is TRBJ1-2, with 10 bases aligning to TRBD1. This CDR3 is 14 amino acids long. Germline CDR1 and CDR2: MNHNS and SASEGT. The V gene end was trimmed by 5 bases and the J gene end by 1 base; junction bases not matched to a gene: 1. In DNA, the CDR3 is TGTGCCAGCAGTCGGACAGGGGGTAACTATGGCTACACCTTC. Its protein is CASSRTGGNYGYTF.

CDR3 nucleotide sequence: TGTGCCAGCAGCTTCTCCACCCTCGGCCGGACTAGGCTGAATGAGCAGTTCTTC. Its protein product is CASSFSTLGRTRLNEQFF. V usage is TRBV7-3 and J usage is TRBJ2-1; 7 bases map to TRBD2. Looked up from germline, CDR1 is SGHTA and CDR2 is FQGTGA. V lost 3 bases to trimming and J lost 7 bases; unmatched junction nucleotides: 18. This CDR3 comprises 18 residues.

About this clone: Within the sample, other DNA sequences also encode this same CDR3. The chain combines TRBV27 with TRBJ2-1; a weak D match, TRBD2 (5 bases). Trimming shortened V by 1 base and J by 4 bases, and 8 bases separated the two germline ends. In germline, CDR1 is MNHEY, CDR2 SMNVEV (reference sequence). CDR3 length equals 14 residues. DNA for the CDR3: TGTGCCAGCAGTTTATTACGGGATTACAATGAGCAGTTCTTC. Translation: CASSLLRDYNEQFF.

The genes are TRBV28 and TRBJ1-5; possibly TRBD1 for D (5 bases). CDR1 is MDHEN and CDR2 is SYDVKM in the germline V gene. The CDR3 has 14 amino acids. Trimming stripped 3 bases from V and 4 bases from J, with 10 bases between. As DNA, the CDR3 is TGTGCCAGCAGTTTCAGGGACCCAAATCAGCCCCAGCATTTT. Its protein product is CASSFRDPNQPQHF.

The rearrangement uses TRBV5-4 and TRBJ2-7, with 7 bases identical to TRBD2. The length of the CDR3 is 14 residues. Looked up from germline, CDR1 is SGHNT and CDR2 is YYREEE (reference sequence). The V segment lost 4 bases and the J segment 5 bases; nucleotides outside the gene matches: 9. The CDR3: CASSPAGPENEQYF. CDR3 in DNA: TGTGCCAGCAGCCCAGCGGGGCCTGAGAACGAGCAGTACTTC.

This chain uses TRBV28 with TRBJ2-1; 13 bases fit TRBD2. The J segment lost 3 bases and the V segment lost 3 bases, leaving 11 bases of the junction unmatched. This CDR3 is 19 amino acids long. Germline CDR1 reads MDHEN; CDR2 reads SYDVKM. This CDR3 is CASSFPSERTSGSYNEQFF. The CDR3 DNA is TGTGCCAGCAGTTTTCCCTCTGAAAGGACTAGCGGGAGCTACAATGAGCAGTTCTTC.

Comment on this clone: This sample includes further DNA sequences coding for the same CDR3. CDR3 nucleotide sequence: TGTGCCAGCAGTTTGGACAGAAACTATGGCTACACCTTC. Residues: CASSLDRNYGYTF. V and J are TRBV27 and TRBJ1-2; TRBD1 might be the D (6 bases). CDR1 is MNHEY and CDR2 is SMNVEV in the germline V gene (reference sequence). V lost 3 bases and J 2 bases, leaving 7 bases between the germline ends. This CDR3 comprises 13 residues.

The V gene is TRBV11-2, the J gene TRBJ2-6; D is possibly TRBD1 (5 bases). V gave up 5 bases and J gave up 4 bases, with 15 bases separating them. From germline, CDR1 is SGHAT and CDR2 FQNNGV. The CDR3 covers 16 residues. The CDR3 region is CASSPTRVRGANVLTF. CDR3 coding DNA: TGTGCCAGCAGCCCGACCAGGGTGAGAGGGGCCAACGTCCTGACTTTC.

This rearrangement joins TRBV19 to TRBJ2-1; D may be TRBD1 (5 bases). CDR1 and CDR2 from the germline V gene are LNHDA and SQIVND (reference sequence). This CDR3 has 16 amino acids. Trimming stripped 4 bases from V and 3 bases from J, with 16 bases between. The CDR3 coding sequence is TGTGCCAGTAGTAACCGAACAGGTGGTGGCTACAATGAGCAGTTCTTC. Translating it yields CASSNRTGGGYNEQFF.

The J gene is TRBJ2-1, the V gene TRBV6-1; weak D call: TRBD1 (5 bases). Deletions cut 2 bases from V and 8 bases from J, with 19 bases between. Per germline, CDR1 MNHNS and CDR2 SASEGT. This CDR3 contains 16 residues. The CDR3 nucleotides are TGTGCCAGCAGTGAACCCGAGACCACAGGAGATCATGAGCAGTTCTTC. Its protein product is CASSEPETTGDHEQFF.

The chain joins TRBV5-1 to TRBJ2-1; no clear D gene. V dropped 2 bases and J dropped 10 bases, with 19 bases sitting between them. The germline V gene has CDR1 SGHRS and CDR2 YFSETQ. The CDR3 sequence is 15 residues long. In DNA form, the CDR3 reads TGCGCCAGCAGCTTTTCGGTAGGACCACTTCGGGAGCAGTTCTTC. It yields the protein CASSFSVGPLREQFF.

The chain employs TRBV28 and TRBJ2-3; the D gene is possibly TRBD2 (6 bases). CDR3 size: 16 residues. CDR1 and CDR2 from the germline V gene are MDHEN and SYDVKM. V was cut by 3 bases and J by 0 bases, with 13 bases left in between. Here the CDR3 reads CASSFEGGISTDTQYF. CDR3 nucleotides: TGTGCCAGCAGTTTCGAGGGCGGGATCAGCACAGATACGCAGTATTTT.